This T cell receptor beta chain was profiled in a study of OX40 agonist ivuxolimab in advanced cancers. On the study more broadly: Patients received intravenous ivuxolimab every 2 weeks at 0.01 to 10 mg/kg.

Study-wide findings and caveats: Averaging showed that CD8+ T cells had more expanded clones than CD4+ did.

TCRdb keeps only in-frame clones here, not all; method: immunoSEQ multiplex PCR. This table has approximately 15,000 clones, around nine tenths appearing once. Comment on this clone: The antigen remains undetermined.

Patients who had autoimmune disease history or got systemic immunosuppression were left out. Germline assignment: CDR1 SGHRS and CDR2 YFSETQ. V was pared by 2 bases and J by 1 base, with 12 bases of the junction left unmatched. The CDR3 runs 18 residues. The material was CD4+ or CD8+ T cells sorted from blood, obtained in a trial of the OX40 agonist ivuxolimab. This TCR came from an adult with an advanced solid tumor such as melanoma, head and neck, liver or kidney cancer. This chain connects TRBV5-1 to TRBJ2-1; 7 bases fit TRBD2. The CDR3 DNA is TGCGCCAGCAGCTTCTACCCGCGGGAGAGGAGTTCCTACAATGAGCAGTTCTTC. Amino acid sequence: CASSFYPRERSSYNEQFF.